A selection of T cell receptor beta chains follows, all from one sample in a study of Tregs in tolerant kidney transplant recipients. TCRdb's copy holds only in-frame clones and misses some; the assay was immunoSEQ multiplex PCR. This table has 46,000 or so clones, roughly 89% appearing once. The sequenced sample was Tregs from blood. Source of these receptors: a human donor in good health. CDR3s include the opening cysteine and the closing phenylalanine or tryptophan. D genes are given only for firm matches. Only some rows state a clone size, as once, few, many or a class for expanded clones.

D gene,clone size,J gene,V gene,CDR3 protein,CDR3 DNA
NA,NA,TRBJ1-6,TRBV5-6,CASSGWGSPLHF,TGTGCCAGCAGCGGGTGGGGCTCACCCCTCCACTTT
TRBD1,NA,TRBJ2-3,TRBV5-6,CASSLQGAPSSDTQYF,TGTGCCAGCAGCTTACAGGGGGCGCCTAGCTCAGATACGCAGTATTTT
NA,NA,TRBJ1-1,TRBV6-6,CASSFGGSNTEAFF,TGTGCCAGCAGTTTTGGGGGATCGAACACTGAAGCTTTCTTT
NA,once,TRBJ1-1,TRBV9,CASSVDPQGSTEAFF,TGTGCCAGCAGCGTAGATCCACAGGGTAGCACTGAAGCTTTCTTT
TRBD2,NA,TRBJ2-7,TRBV10-3,CAISEGLAGVVLQYF,TGTGCCATCAGTGAGGGACTAGCGGGAGTCGTATTGCAGTACTTC
NA,NA,TRBJ2-7,TRBV29-1,CSVGESYEQYF,TGCAGCGTTGGGGAATCCTACGAGCAGTACTTC
NA,NA,TRBJ2-1,TRBV18,CASSPPLPRTYNEQFF,TGTGCCAGCTCACCACCTTTACCCAGAACCTACAATGAGCAGTTCTTC
TRBD1,NA,TRBJ2-7,TRBV15,CATSRQGGLEQYF,TGTGCCACCAGCCGACAGGGGGGACTCGAGCAGTACTTC
NA,once,TRBJ2-1,TRBV21-1,CASSKGTGTGAHNEQFF,TGTGCCAGCAGCAAAGGAACGGGGACAGGGGCCCACAATGAGCAGTTCTTC
TRBD1,NA,TRBJ2-2,TRBV29-1,CSVGRQGTGELFF,TGCAGCGTCGGTCGACAGGGCACCGGGGAGCTGTTTTTT
NA,NA,TRBJ1-2,TRBV4-1,CASSQWGTNYGYTF,TGCGCCAGCAGCCAGTGGGGAACCAACTATGGCTACACCTTC
NA,NA,TRBJ2-7,TRBV18,CASSGTGLTYEQYF,TGTGCCAGCTCAGGGACTGGCCTGACCTACGAGCAGTACTTC
NA,NA,TRBJ1-1,TRBV5-1,CASSLRAGFGASTEAFF,TGCGCCAGCAGCTTGAGGGCAGGGTTCGGGGCATCCACTGAAGCTTTCTTT
NA,NA,TRBJ1-2,TRBV7-9,CASSLDGFGYTF,TGTGCCAGCAGCTTAGACGGGTTTGGCTACACCTTC
NA,NA,TRBJ2-5,TRBV6-6,CASTYGGREETQYF,TGTGCCAGCACCTACGGGGGTCGGGAAGAGACCCAGTACTTC
NA,NA,TRBJ2-2,TRBV7-9,CASSLYGGSTGELFF,TGTGCCAGCAGCCTCTACGGTGGCTCTACCGGGGAGCTGTTTTTT
NA,few,TRBJ1-6,TRBV19,CASSIGRGFYNSPLHF,TGTGCCAGTAGTATAGGGAGGGGGTTCTATAATTCACCCCTCCACTTT
NA,once,TRBJ2-1,TRBV18,CASSLFGLPYNEQFF,TGTGCCAGCTCACTCTTCGGACTACCTTACAATGAGCAGTTCTTC
NA,NA,TRBJ2-7,TRBV19,CASSTGISPYEQYF,TGTGCCAGTAGTACCGGGATATCCCCCTACGAGCAGTACTTC
NA,NA,TRBJ2-7,TRBV28,CASSSEDLHYSYEQYF,TGTGCCAGCAGTTCCGAGGACCTCCACTACTCCTACGAGCAGTACTTC
NA,NA,TRBJ1-5,TRBV10-2,CASRGRGINQPQHF,TGCGCCAGCAGGGGGAGAGGGATCAATCAGCCCCAGCATTTT
NA,NA,TRBJ2-5,TRBV29-1,CSVYPDRLKETQYF,TGCAGCGTTTACCCAGACAGATTAAAAGAGACCCAGTACTTC
TRBD2,NA,TRBJ2-1,TRBV7-3,CASSLTWAPAGLAGSSSYNEQFF,TGTGCCAGCAGCTTAACATGGGCGCCCGCCGGACTAGCGGGGTCAAGCTCCTACAATGAGCAGTTCTTC
NA,NA,TRBJ1-4,TRBV14,CASSHQRGAPNEKLFF,TGTGCCAGCAGCCATCAGAGGGGGGCCCCTAATGAAAAACTGTTTTTT
NA,NA,TRBJ1-2,TRBV21-1,CASSKEGRRLYGYTF,TGTGCCAGCAGCAAAGAGGGGCGGAGGCTCTATGGCTACACCTTC
NA,NA,TRBJ2-5,TRBV5-1,CASSLARGYWETQYF,TGCGCCAGCAGCTTGGCCCGGGGCTACTGGGAGACCCAGTACTTC
NA,NA,TRBJ2-3,TRBV6-6,CASSYPDSPDTQYF,TGTGCCAGCAGTTACCCGGACAGCCCAGATACGCAGTATTTT
NA,NA,TRBJ1-1,TRBV19,CASSLRTSEKSPSFF,TGTGCCAGTAGTCTACGGACATCGGAGAAGTCCCCATCTTTCTTT
NA,NA,TRBJ2-7,TRBV29-1,CSVEMGRLGEQYF,TGCAGCGTTGAAATGGGCAGGCTTGGCGAGCAGTACTTC
NA,NA,TRBJ1-1,TRBV10-1,CASSKGGLGTEAFF,TGCGCCAGCAGTAAGGGGGGCTTAGGCACTGAAGCTTTCTTT
NA,NA,TRBJ1-5,TRBV19,CASSIDWAGYQPQHF,TGTGCCAGTAGTATAGATTGGGCAGGGTATCAGCCCCAGCATTTT
NA,NA,TRBJ1-2,TRBV5-5,CASSLMTAYYGYTF,TGTGCCAGCAGCTTAATGACAGCTTACTATGGCTACACCTTC
NA,NA,TRBJ2-1,TRBV11-2,CASSWARVRPTGEQFF,TGTGCCAGCAGCTGGGCCCGGGTCAGGCCGACGGGTGAGCAGTTCTTC
TRBD2,NA,TRBJ2-7,TRBV5-1,CASSVSGGVYEQYF,TGCGCCAGCAGCGTTAGCGGGGGAGTCTACGAGCAGTACTTC
NA,once,TRBJ2-7,TRBV9,CASSVGGGPYEQYF,TGTGCCAGCAGCGTTGGAGGAGGTCCCTACGAGCAGTACTTC
NA,NA,TRBJ2-1,TRBV15,CATSRSALGEQFF,TGTGCCACCAGCAGATCCGCCCTGGGTGAGCAGTTCTTC
TRBD1,NA,TRBJ2-1,TRBV30,CAWTKLQGFLVNEQFF,TGTGCCTGGACTAAATTACAGGGGTTTTTAGTCAATGAGCAGTTCTTC
TRBD2,NA,TRBJ2-5,TRBV29-1,CSTVQGLAGGQETQYF,TGCAGCACCGTTCAGGGACTAGCGGGAGGGCAAGAGACCCAGTACTTC
NA,NA,TRBJ1-2,TRBV6-5,CASTPSGNYGYTF,TGTGCCAGCACCCCCAGTGGGAACTATGGCTACACCTTC
NA,NA,TRBJ1-2,TRBV6-6,CASSYEGFDGYTF,TGTGCCAGCAGTTATGAAGGGTTCGATGGCTACACCTTC
NA,NA,TRBJ2-2,TRBV7-9,CASSSPGELFF,TGTGCCAGCAGCTCTCCCGGGGAGCTGTTTTTT
NA,few,TRBJ2-3,TRBV10-3,CAISDPRGLSVGADTQYF,TGTGCCATCAGTGATCCAAGGGGTCTTAGCGTCGGGGCAGATACGCAGTATTTT
TRBD2,NA,TRBJ2-5,TRBV29-1,CSHFTSGSGETQYF,TGCAGCCATTTCACTAGCGGGAGTGGAGAGACCCAGTACTTC
TRBD1,NA,TRBJ2-5,TRBV2,CASSERFWSGTGLVKTQYF,TGTGCCAGCAGTGAAAGATTCTGGTCCGGGACAGGGCTGGTGAAGACCCAGTACTTC
NA,once,TRBJ1-6,TRBV7-8,CASSLFSGQKNSPLHF,TGTGCCAGCAGCTTGTTCTCCGGACAGAAAAATTCACCCCTCCACTTT
NA,NA,TRBJ2-1,TRBV5-1,CASSLEQGIGEQFF,TGCGCCAGCAGCTTGGAGCAGGGTATCGGTGAGCAGTTCTTC
NA,NA,TRBJ1-4,TRBV5-1,CASSLSGGVGEKLFF,TGCGCCAGCAGCTTGTCGGGGGGTGTAGGGGAAAAACTGTTTTTT
NA,NA,TRBJ2-2,TRBV7-9,CASSPTDAGPNTGELFF,TGTGCCAGCAGCCCGACGGACGCGGGCCCGAACACCGGGGAGCTGTTTTTT